Described below is a single TCR beta chain sequence and its context. The data were obtained in a study of patients and donors after allogeneic stem cell transplantation. The V and J ends lost 10 bases and 0 bases, in that order; junction bases with no gene match: 3. The length of the CDR3 is 13 residues. Germline V gene lookup returns CDR1 SEHNR and CDR2 FQNEAQ (reference sequence). TCRdb reprocessed the RT-PCR reads via MiXCR and lists one record per CDR3 protein. The sample lists 150,000 to 200,000 distinct CDR3 sequences, about 29% occurring once. The chain joins TRBV7-9 to TRBJ1-3, with 7 bases aligning to TRBD1. This receptor was taken from a human donor who was either an allogeneic HSCT recipient or a stem cell or donor lymphocyte infusion donor (not recorded which). It is not recorded whose cells these are; they may come from a transplant donor. The specimen was blood, either unsorted or a sorted T cell fraction (not recorded which). This CDR3 is CATRQGSGNTIYF. The CDR3 DNA sequence: TGTGCCACCCGACAGGGCTCTGGAAACACCATATATTTT. The whole variable domain, filled in from reference TRBV7-9 and TRBJ1-3, reads DTGVSQNPRHKITKRGQNVTFRCDPISEHNRLYWYRQTLGQGPEFLTYFQNEAQLEKSRLLSDRFSAERPKGSFSTLEIQRTEQGDSAMYLCATRQGSGNTIYFGEGSWLTVV.